This T cell receptor beta chain was sequenced in a study of blood T cell repertoires in COVID-19. Sequencing was performed with immunoSEQ multiplex PCR; in TCRdb, only in-frame clones are kept and a portion is missing. The sample yields 50,000 to 65,000 clones, roughly 86% seen once. Trimming took 4 bases from V and 2 from J; bases not matched to a gene: 3. There are 14 residues in the CDR3. CDR1 and CDR2 (germline): SGHVS, FNYEAQ. Sequencing was carried out using peripheral blood. The chain links TRBV7-6 to TRBJ2-3; the match to TRBD1 covers 7 bases. The clonotype comes from a human donor in a cohort sampled during active COVID-19. The CDR3 bases are TGTGCCAGCAGCTCCAGGGGGATCACAGATACGCAGTATTTT. Its protein is CASSSRGITDTQYF. Combining the CDR3 with reference TRBV7-6 and TRBJ2-3 gives the whole variable domain GAGVSQSPRYKVTKRGQDVALRCDPISGHVSLYWYRQALGQGPEFLTYFNYEAQQDKSGLPNDRFSAERPEGSISTLTIQRTEQRDSAMYRCASSSRGITDTQYFGPGTRLTVL.